A selection of T cell receptor beta chains follows, all from one sample in a study of T cells after yellow fever vaccination. TCRdb ran MiXCR on the 5' RACE reads and lists one entry per CDR3 protein. The sample comprises approximately 90,000 distinct CDR3 sequences, less than 6% of which are singletons, and about two fifths rests with the top ten. The sequencing here drew on CD8+ T cells sorted from PBMCs, taken 10 days after the yellow fever booster vaccination. The receptors were gathered from a man in his late teens or twenties who received the YFV17D yellow fever vaccine. The CDR3 runs from the conserved cysteine through the conserved F or W. The D gene is left open where the match is weak. Clone size appears in some rows only: once, few, many, or a class for an expanded clone.

-	TRBV4-1	12	TRBJ1-1	-	TGCGCCAGCAGCTATTTAGAGGGAGAAGCTTTCTTT	CASSYLEGEAFF
few	TRBV6-2/TRBV6-3	15	TRBJ2-3	-	TGTGCCAGCAGTTTAAAACAGGAAGGCACAGATACGCAGTATTTT	CASSLKQEGTDTQYF
-	TRBV7-6	16	TRBJ2-1	TRBD1	TGTGCCAGCAGCTTAGTGGGACAGGGGGCGGATCCTCAGCAGTTCTTC	CASSLVGQGADPQQFF
-	TRBV6-5	13	TRBJ2-5	-	TGTGCCAGCAGTTATGCAGGGAAAGAGACCCAGTACTTC	CASSYAGKETQYF
-	TRBV6-4	14	TRBJ2-2	-	TGTGCCAGCGCCGGATCAACAGACACCGGGGAGCTGTTTTTT	CASAGSTDTGELFF
-	TRBV20-1	18	TRBJ2-2	-	TGCAGTGCTACTGTCCCGAACCCAGACAGGTGGAACACCGGGGAGCTGTTTTTT	CSATVPNPDRWNTGELFF
many	TRBV28	17	TRBJ1-6	TRBD1	TGTGCCAGCAGTTTATTCTTGCGGGACAGGAGAAATTCACCCCTCCACTTT	CASSLFLRDRRNSPLHF
many	TRBV14	15	TRBJ2-1	-	TGTGCCAGCAGCCAAGAGTCAGGGGGGAGCAATGAGCAGTTCTTC	CASSQESGGSNEQFF
-	TRBV28	16	TRBJ2-1	TRBD2	TGTGCCAGCAGTATACTAGCGGGGAGCTCCTACAATGAGCAGTTCTTC	CASSILAGSSYNEQFF
few	TRBV4-2	14	TRBJ2-7	-	TGTGCCAGCAGCCAAGACTCCGGGGCGTACGAGCAGTACTTC	CASSQDSGAYEQYF
-	TRBV11-2	16	TRBJ2-1	TRBD2	TGTGCCAGCAGCCACCCGGGACTAGCGGGGGGGCCGGAGCAGTTCTTC	CASSHPGLAGGPEQFF
few	TRBV4-3	15	TRBJ2-7	TRBD2	TGCGCCAGCAGCCCCCAAGCGGGGGTAACTCTCGAGCAGTACTTC	CASSPQAGVTLEQYF
many	TRBV4-1	11	TRBJ2-3	-	TGCGCCAGCAGCCAGACAGATACGCAGTATTTT	CASSQTDTQYF
many	TRBV12-3/TRBV12-4	11	TRBJ2-3	-	TGTGCCAGCAGTTTCAATGGGACGCAGTATTTT	CASSFNGTQYF
-	TRBV4-1	16	TRBJ1-6	-	TGCGCCAGCAGCCAAGGGCAGAGCTCCTATAATTCACCCCTCCACTTT	CASSQGQSSYNSPLHF
-	TRBV7-9	14	TRBJ2-5	-	TGTGCCAGCAACCTTGATGAGGTGATAGAGACCCAGTACTTC	CASNLDEVIETQYF
-	TRBV6-2/TRBV6-3	11	TRBJ1-2	-	TGTGCCAGCCAAGGGGCTAGCGGCTACACCTTC	CASQGASGYTF
few	TRBV6-5	15	TRBJ1-1	TRBD1	TGTGCCAGCAGTATACAACAGGGGATCGGAACTGAAGCTTTCTTT	CASSIQQGIGTEAFF
few	TRBV6-5	14	TRBJ1-2	-	TGTGCCAGCAGTCTCTATTTGAGGGATGGTGGCTACACCTTC	CASSLYLRDGGYTF
-	TRBV12-3/TRBV12-4	13	TRBJ1-2	-	TGTGCCAGCAGTTTCGGGGAAACCTATGGCTACACCTTC	CASSFGETYGYTF
many	TRBV4-1	15	TRBJ1-5	-	TGCGCCAGCAGCCATCGGGGAGTTAGCAATCAGCCCCAGCATTTT	CASSHRGVSNQPQHF
-	TRBV2	16	TRBJ1-5	TRBD1	TGTGCCAGCAGCGATCCACGACAGGGTCTAATCCAGCCCCAGCATTTT	CASSDPRQGLIQPQHF
many	TRBV6-6	11	TRBJ2-1	-	TGTGCCAGCAGTTGGGGGAATGAGCAGTTCTTC	CASSWGNEQFF
few	TRBV6-5	16	TRBJ1-3	-	TGTGCCAGCAGTTACTCGGGGAGGGTAACGGGAAACACCATATATTTT	CASSYSGRVTGNTIYF
few	TRBV7-6	16	TRBJ1-1	-	TGTGCCAGCAGCCCATCGAGCGCCGTTCTGAACACTGAAGCTTTCTTT	CASSPSSAVLNTEAFF
many	TRBV6-5	15	TRBJ2-7	TRBD1	TGTGCCAGCAGTTACTCCGGGACAGGGCGCTACGAGCAGTACTTC	CASSYSGTGRYEQYF
many	TRBV5-1	17	TRBJ2-1	TRBD2	TGCGCCAGCAGTCCACTAGCGGGGACCCGCTCCTACAATGAGCAGTTCTTC	CASSPLAGTRSYNEQFF
-	TRBV7-9	15	TRBJ2-3	-	TGTGCCAGCAGCCCCCGGACACCGAGCACAGATACGCAGTATTTT	CASSPRTPSTDTQYF
-	TRBV4-1	17	TRBJ2-1	TRBD1	TGCGCCAGCAGCCATCCCGCCCCGGGACAGGGAGGGAATGAGCAGTTCTTC	CASSHPAPGQGGNEQFF
-	TRBV9	13	TRBJ2-1	-	TGTGCCAGCAGCGTTAATGACGTCAATGAGCAGTTCTTC	CASSVNDVNEQFF
-	TRBV27	15	TRBJ1-2	-	TGTGCCAGCAGAACTTTTACAGGGTACCCCTATGGCTACACCTTC	CASRTFTGYPYGYTF
-	TRBV7-9	16	TRBJ2-3	TRBD2	TGTGCCAGCAGCTCATGGACTAGCGGGGTTTTTAGAACGCAGTATTTT	CASSSWTSGVFRTQYF
few	TRBV12-3/TRBV12-4	11	TRBJ1-2	-	TGTGCCAGCAGTTCCCAGGATGGCTACACCTTC	CASSSQDGYTF
-	TRBV6-1	15	TRBJ1-1	-	TGTGCCAGCAGCGTAAGGTCCGCATGGAACACTGAAGCTTTCTTT	CASSVRSAWNTEAFF
few	TRBV7-2	16	TRBJ1-5	TRBD1	TGTGCCAGCACCCGACAGGGGGAAGGTAGCAATCAGCCCCAGCATTTT	CASTRQGEGSNQPQHF
few	TRBV4-1	16	TRBJ2-1	-	TGCGCCAGCAGCCAAGATGTGGACATCTCCTACAATGAGCAGTTCTTC	CASSQDVDISYNEQFF
many	TRBV5-1	14	TRBJ2-3	-	TGCGCCAGCAGCCCCGAGCTAGGCACAGATACGCAGTATTTT	CASSPELGTDTQYF
-	TRBV29-1	14	TRBJ2-5	-	TGCAGCGTCGCCATAACTAGAATTGGAGAGACCCAGTACTTC	CSVAITRIGETQYF
few	TRBV10-3	14	TRBJ1-3	-	TGTGCCATCAGTGTAAAAGGCCCGGGAAACACCATATATTTT	CAISVKGPGNTIYF
-	TRBV20-1	16	TRBJ2-3	-	TGCAGTGCTAGAGATTGGCAACTCCTAAACACAGATACGCAGTATTTT	CSARDWQLLNTDTQYF
many	TRBV4-2	16	TRBJ2-7	-	TGTGCCAGCAGCCCAGGAGTTGAGGACTATACCTACGAGCAGTACTTC	CASSPGVEDYTYEQYF
many	TRBV6-6	15	TRBJ1-2	-	TGTGCCAGCAGGAGAACCTCCGGGGGTTACTATGGCTACACCTTC	CASRRTSGGYYGYTF
few	TRBV29-1	13	TRBJ1-1	-	TGCAGCGTTGGGGGGGGCATGAACACTGAAGCTTTCTTT	CSVGGGMNTEAFF
few	TRBV4-1	16	TRBJ2-3	-	TGCGCCAGCAGCCCCACCGGGACGGGTCTCACAGATACGCAGTATTTT	CASSPTGTGLTDTQYF
many	TRBV4-1	15	TRBJ1-5	-	TGCGCCAGCAGCCCGTGGGATGTTGGGGATCAGCCCCAGCATTTT	CASSPWDVGDQPQHF
many	TRBV7-9	15	TRBJ2-1	TRBD1	TGTGCCAGCAGCAAGCCCGGGACAGGGCACAATGAGCAGTTCTTC	CASSKPGTGHNEQFF
few	TRBV2	16	TRBJ1-1	TRBD1	TGTGCCAGCAGTGAAGTATCGGCAGGGGGAGGCACTGAAGCTTTCTTT	CASSEVSAGGGTEAFF
-	TRBV5-5	18	TRBJ2-2	-	TGTGCCAGCAGTATACGGGACGGCCATTACGCGAACACCGGGGAGCTGTTTTTT	CASSIRDGHYANTGELFF
-	TRBV7-9	15	TRBJ2-3	TRBD2	TGTGCCAGCCCTCTGGGCGGGGGGCTGGAAGATACGCAGTATTTT	CASPLGGGLEDTQYF
-	TRBV10-3	13	TRBJ2-3	-	TGTGCCATCAGGGCAGAAAGCACAGATACGCAGTATTTT	CAIRAESTDTQYF
few	TRBV3-1	17	TRBJ2-7	-	TGTGCCAGCAGCCAAGATATAAGGCAGGGGAGGTCCTACGAGCAGTACTTC	CASSQDIRQGRSYEQYF
few	TRBV12-3/TRBV12-4	13	TRBJ2-1	-	TGTGCCAGCAGTTTGACGGGTTGGGATGAGCAGTTCTTC	CASSLTGWDEQFF
few	TRBV4-1	18	TRBJ2-1	TRBD2	TGCGCCAGCAGCCAATCCGCCGGTAGGACTAGCTCTTACAATGAGCAGTTCTTC	CASSQSAGRTSSYNEQFF
few	TRBV20-1	15	TRBJ2-3	TRBD2	TGCAGTGCTCTGGAAAGCGGGGGGCGCACAGATACGCAGTATTTT	CSALESGGRTDTQYF
-	TRBV7-9	15	TRBJ1-1	-	TGTGCCAGCAGCTTAGAAACAGGAGTGAACACTGAAGCTTTCTTT	CASSLETGVNTEAFF
-	TRBV7-9	13	TRBJ2-5	-	TGTGCCAGCAGCTTCGGGGGCCGAGAGACCCAGTACTTC	CASSFGGRETQYF
-	TRBV29-1	15	TRBJ2-1	TRBD2	TGCAGCGTGGGACGACGGGGGGACCCGTGGGATGAGCAGTTCTTC	CSVGRRGDPWDEQFF
many	TRBV5-1	16	TRBJ2-3	TRBD2	TGCGCCAGCAGCTTGGCTGGGCGGGGGTTCCCAGATACGCAGTATTTT	CASSLAGRGFPDTQYF
many	TRBV9	14	TRBJ2-5	-	TGTGCCAGCAGGGGACCGGGACGGCAAGAGACCCAGTACTTC	CASRGPGRQETQYF
-	TRBV4-2	15	TRBJ2-3	-	TGTGCCAGCAGCCAAGATTTACTAGGCGGGGATACGCAGTATTTT	CASSQDLLGGDTQYF